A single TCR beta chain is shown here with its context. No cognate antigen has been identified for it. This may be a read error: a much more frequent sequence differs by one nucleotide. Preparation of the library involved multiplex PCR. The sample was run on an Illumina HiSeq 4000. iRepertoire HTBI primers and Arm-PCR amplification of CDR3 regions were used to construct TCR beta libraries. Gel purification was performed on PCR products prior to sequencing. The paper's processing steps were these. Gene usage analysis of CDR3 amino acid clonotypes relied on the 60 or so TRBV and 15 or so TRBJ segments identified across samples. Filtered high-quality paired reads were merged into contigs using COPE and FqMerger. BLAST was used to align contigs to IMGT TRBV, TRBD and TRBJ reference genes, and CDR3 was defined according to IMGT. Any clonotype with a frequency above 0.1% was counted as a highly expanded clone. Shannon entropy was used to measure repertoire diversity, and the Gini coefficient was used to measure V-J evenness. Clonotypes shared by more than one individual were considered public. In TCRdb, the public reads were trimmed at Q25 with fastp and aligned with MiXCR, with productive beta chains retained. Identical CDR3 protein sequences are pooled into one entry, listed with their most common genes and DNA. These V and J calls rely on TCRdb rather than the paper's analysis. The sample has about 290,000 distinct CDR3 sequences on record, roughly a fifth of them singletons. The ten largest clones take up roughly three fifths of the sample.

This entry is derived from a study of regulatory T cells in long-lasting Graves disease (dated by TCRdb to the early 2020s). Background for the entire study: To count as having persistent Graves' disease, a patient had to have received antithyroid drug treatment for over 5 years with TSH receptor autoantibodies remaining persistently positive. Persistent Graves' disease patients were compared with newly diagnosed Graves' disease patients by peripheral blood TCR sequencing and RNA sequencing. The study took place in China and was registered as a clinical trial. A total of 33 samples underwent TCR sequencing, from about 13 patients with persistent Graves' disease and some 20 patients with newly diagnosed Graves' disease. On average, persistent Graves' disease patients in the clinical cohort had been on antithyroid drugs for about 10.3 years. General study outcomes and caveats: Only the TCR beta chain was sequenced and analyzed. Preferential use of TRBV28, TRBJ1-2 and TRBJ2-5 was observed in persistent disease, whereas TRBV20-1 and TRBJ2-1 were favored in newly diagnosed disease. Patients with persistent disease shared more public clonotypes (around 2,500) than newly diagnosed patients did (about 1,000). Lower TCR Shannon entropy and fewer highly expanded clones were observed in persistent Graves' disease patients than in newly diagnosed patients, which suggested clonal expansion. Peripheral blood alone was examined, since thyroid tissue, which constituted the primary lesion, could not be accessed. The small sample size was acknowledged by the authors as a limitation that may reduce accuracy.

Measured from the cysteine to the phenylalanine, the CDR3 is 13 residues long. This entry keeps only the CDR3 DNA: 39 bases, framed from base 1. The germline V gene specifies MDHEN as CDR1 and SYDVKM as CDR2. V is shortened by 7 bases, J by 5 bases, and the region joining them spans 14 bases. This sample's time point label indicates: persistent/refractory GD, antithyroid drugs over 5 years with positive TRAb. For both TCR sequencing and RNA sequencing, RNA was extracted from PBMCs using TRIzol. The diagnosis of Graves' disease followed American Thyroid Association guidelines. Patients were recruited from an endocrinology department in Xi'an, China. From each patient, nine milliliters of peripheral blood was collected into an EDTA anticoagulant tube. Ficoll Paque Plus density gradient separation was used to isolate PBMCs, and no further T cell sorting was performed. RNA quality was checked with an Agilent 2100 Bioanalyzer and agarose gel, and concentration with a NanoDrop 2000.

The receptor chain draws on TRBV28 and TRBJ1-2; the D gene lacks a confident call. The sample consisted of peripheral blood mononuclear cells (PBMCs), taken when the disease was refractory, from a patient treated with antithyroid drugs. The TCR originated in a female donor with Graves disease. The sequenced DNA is TGTGCCAGCAAGATAGGGAATCTTTATGGCTACACCTTC. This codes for CASKIGNLYGYTF.